The 17 T cell receptor beta chains below come from one sample, sequenced in a study of shared clonotypes between healthy human individuals. This table comes from immunoSEQ multiplex PCR, and its TCRdb copy is limited to in-frame clones, with some not included. This sample has some 1,600,000 clones; approximately 98% occur once, and the top ten carry around 0.45%. The sample was naive CD4+ T cells sorted from blood. Subset denoted: CD45RA+ positively selected. Receptor source: a man aged 25 to 40 in good health.

The chain carries TRBV4-1 and TRBJ1-5; maybe TRBD1 (6 bases). The CDR3 totals 16 residues. With 1 base removed from V and 5 bases from J, the gap between germline ends came to 15 bases. Germline V gene data show CDR1 as MGHRA and CDR2 as YSYEKL. CDR3 bases: TGCGCCAGCAGCCAAGTTCTACAGGGACGAGATCAGCCCCAGCATTTT. Residues: CASSQVLQGRDQPQHF.

The rearrangement uses TRBV6-5 and TRBJ2-1; TRBD2 is a possible D gene (5 bases). CDR1 and CDR2 (germline): MNHEY, SVGAGI. Trimming shortened V by 3 bases and J by 7 bases, and 16 bases separated the two germline ends. The CDR3 loop spans 15 amino acids. This chain's CDR3 is CASSYSGSVQNEQFF. In nucleotides, the CDR3 is TGTGCCAGCAGTTATTCGGGGTCTGTCCAAAATGAGCAGTTCTTC.

This clone occurred once. The sample contains more than one DNA sequence encoding this CDR3. The rearrangement joins TRBV28 to TRBJ1-3, with no clear D. Trimming stripped 3 bases from V and 4 bases from J, with 4 bases between. The CDR3 is 12 residues long. Germline V gene data show CDR1 as MDHEN and CDR2 as SYDVKM. The CDR3 loop is CASSFGGNTIYF. Written as DNA, the CDR3 is TGTGCCAGCAGTTTCGGGGGAAACACCATATATTTT.

CDR3 amino acids: CASSQGRRQETQYF. The CDR3 region has the DNA TGTGCCAGCAGCCAGGGACGGAGGCAAGAGACCCAGTACTTC. The genes are TRBV7-2 and TRBJ2-5, with D perhaps assigned TRBD1 or TRBD2 (5 bases each). The CDR3 is 14 residues long. The germline gives CDR1 SGHTA, CDR2 FQGNSA. Trimming removed 5 bases at V and 2 bases at J, with 12 bases between.

This clone has only one observation. The chain recombines TRBV2 with TRBJ2-7; TRBD2 is a possible D gene (6 bases). The CDR3 contains 12 residues. The V gene's germline CDR1 is SNHLY and CDR2 FYNNEI. V lost 3 bases and J 11 bases, leaving 14 bases between the germline ends. The CDR3 nucleotides read TGTGCCAGCAGTGATTCTGGCGGGAATAAGTACTTC. Its protein product is CASSDSGGNKYF.

The chain uses TRBV18 and TRBJ2-3; 7 bases line up with TRBD2. The CDR3 is made up of 13 amino acids. CDR1 and CDR2 from the germline V gene are KGHSH and LQKENI. V shed 3 bases, J shed 6 bases, and the junction held 3 bases outside the gene matches. DNA of the CDR3: TGTGCCAGCTCACCGGTCGGGAGGGATACGCAGTATTTT. The encoded protein is CASSPVGRDTQYF.

The chain has TRBV5-1 and TRBJ2-1; tentative D call: TRBD2 (6 bases). The germline V and J ends were trimmed by 4 bases and 5 bases, with 28 bases remaining between them. This CDR3 contains 19 residues. Germline V lookup: CDR1 SGHRS, CDR2 YFSETQ. The CDR3 nucleotides are TGCGCCAGCAGCCCATGGCCAAGGGACTCCAGGAATAGTGACAATGAGCAGTTCTTC. This codes for CASSPWPRDSRNSDNEQFF.

V and J are TRBV5-1 and TRBJ2-7; D gene ambiguous. The germline gives CDR1 SGHRS, CDR2 YFSETQ. V lost 0 bases and J lost 5, with 12 bases in between. This CDR3 contains 14 residues. This chain's CDR3 is CASSLVQGGDEQYF. CDR3 DNA: TGCGCCAGCAGCTTGGTTCAAGGTGGAGACGAGCAGTACTTC.

As for this clone: Other DNA variants within this sample encode the same CDR3. The rearrangement links TRBV5-1 to TRBJ2-7; D remains unclear. V lost 4 bases and J lost 1, with 9 bases in between. The CDR3 length is 13 residues. CDR1 and CDR2 from the germline V gene are SGHRS and YFSETQ. The CDR3 spells CASSQDTSYEQYF. The CDR3, as DNA: TGCGCCAGCAGCCAAGACACGTCCTACGAGCAGTACTTC.

This chain connects TRBV5-1 to TRBJ2-2; D is perhaps TRBD1 (6 bases). CDR3 length equals 17 residues. Between the trimmed V and J ends, which lost 3 bases and 0 bases, there was a span of 15 bases. Germline V gene data show CDR1 as SGHRS and CDR2 as YFSETQ. The CDR3: CASSSHRARPNTGELFF. The CDR3 DNA sequence: TGCGCCAGCAGCTCGCACAGGGCCCGACCGAACACCGGGGAGCTGTTTTTT.

V gene TRBV18 combines with J gene TRBJ2-5, with D possibly TRBD1 on 6 matching bases. This CDR3 is built from 17 residues. Trimming pared 3 bases from V and 2 bases from J, leaving 19 bases between. The germline gives CDR1 KGHSH, CDR2 LQKENI. CDR3 region: CASSPDRSASYQETQYF. The CDR3 coding sequence is TGTGCCAGCTCACCTGACAGGTCTGCCTCTTATCAAGAGACCCAGTACTTC.

The chain links TRBV15 to TRBJ2-5; D is unclear. Trimming cost V 3 bases and J 0 bases, with 5 bases left between them. The CDR3 runs 13 residues. In germline, CDR1 is LNHNV, CDR2 YYDKDF (reference sequence). This chain's CDR3 is CATSSRHQETQYF. The CDR3 DNA reads TGTGCCACCAGCAGTCGACACCAAGAGACCCAGTACTTC. Filled out from reference TRBV15 and TRBJ2-5, the complete variable domain reads DAMVIQNPRYQVTQFGKPVTLSCSQTLNHNVMYWYQQKSSQAPKLLFHYYDKDFNNEADTPDNFQSRRPNTSFCFLDIRSPGLGDTAMYLCATSSRHQETQYFGPGTRLLVL.

The J gene is TRBJ2-1, the V gene TRBV6-1; no clear D gene. This CDR3 has 15 residues. The ends were cut back, 0 bases at V and 6 bases at J, with 12 bases in the middle. Germline lookup yields CDR1 MNHNS and CDR2 SASEGT. CDR3 DNA: TGTGCCAGCAGTGAAGCGAGCCAACCAGGCAATGAGCAGTTCTTC. Amino acid sequence: CASSEASQPGNEQFF.

The chain uses TRBV20-1 and TRBJ2-1; no definite D call. CDR3 size: 11 residues. Germline V gene lookup returns CDR1 DFQATT and CDR2 SNEGSKA (reference sequence). Trimming stripped 1 base from V and 7 bases from J, with 5 bases between. CDR3 region: CSARVGNEQFF. In DNA, the CDR3 is TGCAGTGCTAGAGTTGGTAATGAGCAGTTCTTC.

The chain recombines TRBV19 with TRBJ1-2; D gene ambiguous. This CDR3 is built from 16 residues. From germline, CDR1 is LNHDA and CDR2 SQIVND (reference sequence). Trimming pared 5 bases from V and 3 bases from J, leaving 19 bases between. Written as DNA, the CDR3 is TGTGCCAGTAGTTCAACAGTCCCGACACAAGACTATGGCTACACCTTC. Amino acid sequence: CASSSTVPTQDYGYTF. The whole variable domain, filled in from reference TRBV19 and TRBJ1-2, reads DGGITQSPKYLFRKEGQNVTLSCEQNLNHDAMYWYRQDPGQGLRLIYYSQIVNDFQKGDIAEGYSVSREKKESFPLTVTSAQKNPTAFYLCASSSTVPTQDYGYTFGSGTRLTVV.

The CDR3: CASSASGGGNTIYF. In DNA, the CDR3 is TGTGCCAGCAGCGCCTCTGGGGGTGGAAACACCATATATTTT. The chain carries TRBV7-9 and TRBJ1-3; D might be TRBD1 (5 bases). There are 14 residues in the CDR3. The ends were cut back, 5 bases at V and 3 bases at J, with 11 bases in the middle. Looked up from germline, CDR1 is SEHNR and CDR2 is FQNEAQ (reference sequence).

DNA of the CDR3: TGTGCCAGCAGCCCAGGGACAGCGCGCCAAGAGACCCAGTACTTC. It codes for CASSPGTARQETQYF. V gene TRBV11-2 combines with J gene TRBJ2-5; 7 bases match TRBD1. V was pared by 5 bases and J by 1 base, with 7 bases of the junction left unmatched. Germline V gene sequence: CDR1 SGHAT, CDR2 FQNNGV. This CDR3 is 15 amino acids long. Filled out from reference TRBV11-2 and TRBJ2-5, the complete variable domain reads EAGVAQSPRYKIIEKRQSVAFWCNPISGHATLYWYQQILGQGPKLLIQFQNNGVVDDSQLPKDRFSAERLKGVDSTLKIQPAKLEDSAVYLCASSPGTARQETQYFGPGTRLLVL.